A single sample gave rise to the 7 T cell receptor beta chains below, sequenced in a study of blood T cell repertoires in COVID-19. TCRdb keeps only in-frame clones here, not all; method: immunoSEQ multiplex PCR. Among approximately 110,000 clones, about 80% were seen once, and the ten largest hold about 8.1%. Material: peripheral blood. These receptors were obtained from a woman in her thirties or forties with acute or convalescent COVID-19.

The gene calls are TRBV19 and TRBJ1-1; 9 nucleotides align to TRBD1. The CDR3 spans 15 residues. After removal of 5 bases from V and 5 bases from J, the junction contained 9 bases not matched to a gene. Germline V CDR1 and CDR2: LNHDA, SQIVND (reference sequence). DNA of the CDR3: TGTGCCAGTAGTCCCCGGGACAGGGATTTTACTGAAGCTTTCTTT. Translation: CASSPRDRDFTEAFF.

CDR3 residues: CASSLGDRNTEAFF. Here the CDR3 DNA reads TGCGCCAGCAGCTTGGGGGACAGGAACACTGAAGCTTTCTTT. The chain recombines TRBV5-1 with TRBJ1-1; TRBD1 matches at 7 bases. There are 14 residues in the CDR3. The V gene end was trimmed by 0 bases and the J gene end by 1 base; junction bases not matched to a gene: 0. Germline CDR1 and CDR2: SGHRS and YFSETQ.

The V gene is TRBV2, the J gene TRBJ1-1; 7 nucleotides align to TRBD1. The CDR3 loop spans 14 amino acids. V was pared by 11 bases and J by 1 base, with 10 bases of the junction left unmatched. Germline V lookup: CDR1 SNHLY, CDR2 FYNNEI. The CDR3 reads CAGRQGEGNTEAFF. The CDR3 DNA reads as TGTGCCGGTCGACAGGGAGAGGGGAACACTGAAGCTTTCTTT.

Only one count was recorded for this clone. The chain carries TRBV18 and TRBJ2-5; no reliable D call. Germline V gene lookup returns CDR1 KGHSH and CDR2 LQKENI. Deletions cut 5 bases from V and 4 bases from J, with 8 bases between. This CDR3 comprises 12 residues. The DNA of the CDR3 is TGTGCCAGCTCAGGGTGGAGAGAGACCCAGTACTTC. It codes for CASSGWRETQYF.

This sequence joins TRBV19 and TRBJ1-5, with 9 bases fitting TRBD1. Trimming removed 6 bases from V and 5 bases from J; junction bases left unmatched: 5. CDR1 is LNHDA, CDR2 SQIVND, per germline (reference sequence). CDR3 length equals 14 residues. The CDR3 sequence: CASSSGTGHQPQHF. For the CDR3, the DNA is TGTGCCAGTAGCTCCGGGACAGGGCATCAGCCCCAGCATTTT.

This clone was picked up one time. This rearrangement joins TRBV9 to TRBJ1-2, with TRBD1 as a possible D gene (6 bases). CDR3 size: 12 residues. V was pared by 7 bases and J by 8 bases, with 15 bases between. Germline V lookup: CDR1 SGDLS, CDR2 YYNGEE. CDR3 nucleotide sequence: TGTGCCAGCGGAGGGGGGGCGAAGGGCTACACCTTC. It encodes CASGGGAKGYTF.

The sample holds one count of this clone. J is TRBJ2-7 and V is TRBV19, with 11 bases matching TRBD1. The CDR3 sequence is 14 residues long. J lost 3 bases, V lost 6 bases, and 4 bases had no gene match. CDR1 and CDR2 from the germline V gene are LNHDA and SQIVND (reference sequence). The CDR3, as DNA: TGTGCCAGTAGAGCCGGGACAGGGGGCTACGAGCAGTACTTC. Translated: CASRAGTGGYEQYF.